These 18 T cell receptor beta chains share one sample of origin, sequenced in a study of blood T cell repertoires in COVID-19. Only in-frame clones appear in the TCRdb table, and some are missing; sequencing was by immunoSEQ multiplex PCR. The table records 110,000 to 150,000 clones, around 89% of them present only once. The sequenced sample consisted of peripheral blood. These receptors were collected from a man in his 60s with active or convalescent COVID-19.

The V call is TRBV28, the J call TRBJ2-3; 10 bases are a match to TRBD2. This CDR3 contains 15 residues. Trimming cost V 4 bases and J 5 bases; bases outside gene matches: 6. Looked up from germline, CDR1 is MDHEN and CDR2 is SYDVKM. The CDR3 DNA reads TGTGCCAGCAGTTCGGGAGCGGGGGGGCGAGATACGCAGTATTTT. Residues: CASSSGAGGRDTQYF.

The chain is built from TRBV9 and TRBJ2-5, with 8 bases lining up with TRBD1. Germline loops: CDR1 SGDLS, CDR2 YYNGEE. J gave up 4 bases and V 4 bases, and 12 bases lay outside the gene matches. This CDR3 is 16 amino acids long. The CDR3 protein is CASSTDRGGGSETQYF. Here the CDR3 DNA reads TGTGCCAGCAGCACCGACAGGGGCGGTGGATCAGAGACCCAGTACTTC.

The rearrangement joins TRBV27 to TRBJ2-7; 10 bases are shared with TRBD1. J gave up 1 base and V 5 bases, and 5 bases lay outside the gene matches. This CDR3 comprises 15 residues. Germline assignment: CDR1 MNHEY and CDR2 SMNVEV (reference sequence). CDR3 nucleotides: TGTGCCAGCAGTAGACCGGGACAGGGGTCCTACGAGCAGTACTTC. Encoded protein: CASSRPGQGSYEQYF.

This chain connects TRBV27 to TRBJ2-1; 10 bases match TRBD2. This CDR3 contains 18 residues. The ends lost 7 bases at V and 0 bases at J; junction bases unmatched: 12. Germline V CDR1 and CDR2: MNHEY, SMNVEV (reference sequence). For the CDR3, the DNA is TGTGCCAGCACCCTTCTAGCGGGAGTTAGGAGCTCCTACAATGAGCAGTTCTTC. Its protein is CASTLLAGVRSSYNEQFF.

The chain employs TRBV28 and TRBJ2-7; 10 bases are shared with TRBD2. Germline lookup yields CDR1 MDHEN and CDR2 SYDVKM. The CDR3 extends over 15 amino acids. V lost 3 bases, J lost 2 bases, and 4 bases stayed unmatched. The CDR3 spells CASSFLAGATYEQYF. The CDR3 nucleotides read TGTGCCAGCAGTTTTCTAGCGGGGGCCACCTACGAGCAGTACTTC.

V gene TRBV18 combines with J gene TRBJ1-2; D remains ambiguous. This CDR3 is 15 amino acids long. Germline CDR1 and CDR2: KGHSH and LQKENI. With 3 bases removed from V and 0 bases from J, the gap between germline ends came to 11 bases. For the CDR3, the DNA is TGTGCCAGCTCACCCTTAAACAGAGCTAACTATGGCTACACCTTC. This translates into CASSPLNRANYGYTF.

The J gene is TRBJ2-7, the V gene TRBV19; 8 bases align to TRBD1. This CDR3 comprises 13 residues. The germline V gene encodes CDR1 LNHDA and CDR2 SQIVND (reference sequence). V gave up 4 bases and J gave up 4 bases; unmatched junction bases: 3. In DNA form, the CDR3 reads TGTGCCAGTAGTAAACAGGGGGGATACGAGCAGTACTTC. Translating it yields CASSKQGGYEQYF.

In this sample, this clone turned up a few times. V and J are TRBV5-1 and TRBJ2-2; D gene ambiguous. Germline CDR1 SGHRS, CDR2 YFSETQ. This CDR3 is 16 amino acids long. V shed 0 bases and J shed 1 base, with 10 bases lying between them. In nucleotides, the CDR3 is TGCGCCAGCAGCTTGGGGTGGGCCAAGAACACCGGGGAGCTGTTTTTT. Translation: CASSLGWAKNTGELFF.

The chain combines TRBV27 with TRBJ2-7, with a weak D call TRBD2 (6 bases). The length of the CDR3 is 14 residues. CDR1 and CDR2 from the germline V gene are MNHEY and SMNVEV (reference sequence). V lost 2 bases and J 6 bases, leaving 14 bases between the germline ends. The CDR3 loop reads CASSLAALGGEQYF. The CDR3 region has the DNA TGTGCCAGCAGTTTAGCGGCCTTGGGGGGCGAGCAGTACTTC.

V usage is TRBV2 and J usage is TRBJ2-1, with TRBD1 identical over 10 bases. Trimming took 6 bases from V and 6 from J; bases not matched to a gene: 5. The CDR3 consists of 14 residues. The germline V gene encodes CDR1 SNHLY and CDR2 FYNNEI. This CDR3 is CASRRQGAVNEQFF. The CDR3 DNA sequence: TGTGCCAGCAGAAGACAGGGGGCGGTCAATGAGCAGTTCTTC. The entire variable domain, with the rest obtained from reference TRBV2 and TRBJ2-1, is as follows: EPEVTQTPSHQVTQMGQEVILRCVPISNHLYFYWYRQILGQKVEFLVSFYNNEISEKSEIFDDQFSVERPDGSNFTLKIRSTKLEDSAMYFCASRRQGAVNEQFFGPGTRLTVL.

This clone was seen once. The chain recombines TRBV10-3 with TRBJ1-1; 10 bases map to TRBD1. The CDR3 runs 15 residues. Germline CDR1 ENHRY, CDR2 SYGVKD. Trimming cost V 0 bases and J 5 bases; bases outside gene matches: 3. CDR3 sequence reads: CAISESGTGVTEAFF. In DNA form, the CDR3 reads TGTGCCATCAGTGAGTCGGGGACAGGGGTAACTGAAGCTTTCTTT.

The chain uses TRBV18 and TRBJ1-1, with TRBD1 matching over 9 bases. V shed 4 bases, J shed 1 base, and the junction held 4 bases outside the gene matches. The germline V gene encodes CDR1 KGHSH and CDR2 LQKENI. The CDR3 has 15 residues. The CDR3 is CASSQGQGGNTEAFF. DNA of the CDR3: TGTGCCAGCTCACAGGGACAGGGAGGGAACACTGAAGCTTTCTTT.

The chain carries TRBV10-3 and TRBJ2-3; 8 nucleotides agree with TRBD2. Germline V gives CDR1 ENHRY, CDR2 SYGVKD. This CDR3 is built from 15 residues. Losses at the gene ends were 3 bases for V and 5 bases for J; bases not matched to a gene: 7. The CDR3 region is CAISDRREVVDTQYF. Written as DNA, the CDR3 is TGTGCCATCAGTGATCGGCGGGAGGTGGTAGATACGCAGTATTTT.

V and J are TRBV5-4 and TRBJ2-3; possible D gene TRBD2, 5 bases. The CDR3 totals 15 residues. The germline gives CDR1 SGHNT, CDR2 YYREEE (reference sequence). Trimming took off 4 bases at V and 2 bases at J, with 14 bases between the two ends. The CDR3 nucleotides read TGTGCCAGCAGCCCGGGTCGGGGTTCCACAGATACGCAGTATTTT. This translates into CASSPGRGSTDTQYF.

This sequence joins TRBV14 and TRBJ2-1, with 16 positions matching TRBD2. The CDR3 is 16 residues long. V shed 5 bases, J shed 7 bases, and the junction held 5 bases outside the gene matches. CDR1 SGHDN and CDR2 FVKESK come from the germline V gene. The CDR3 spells CASSEGLAGGGNEQFF. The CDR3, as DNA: TGTGCCAGCAGCGAGGGACTAGCGGGAGGGGGGAATGAGCAGTTCTTC.

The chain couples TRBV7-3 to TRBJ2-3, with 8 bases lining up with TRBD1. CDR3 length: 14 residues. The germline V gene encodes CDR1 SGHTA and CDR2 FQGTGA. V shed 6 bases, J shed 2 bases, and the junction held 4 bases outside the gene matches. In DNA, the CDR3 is TGTGCCAGCAGTCCGGACAGGGTCACAGATACGCAGTATTTT. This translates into CASSPDRVTDTQYF.

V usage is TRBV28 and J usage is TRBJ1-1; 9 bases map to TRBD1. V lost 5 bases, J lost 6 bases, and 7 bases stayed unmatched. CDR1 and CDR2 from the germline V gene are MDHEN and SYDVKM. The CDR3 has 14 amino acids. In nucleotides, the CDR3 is TGTGCCAGCAGTATGACAGGGGGAGAGGCTGAAGCTTTCTTT. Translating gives CASSMTGGEAEAFF. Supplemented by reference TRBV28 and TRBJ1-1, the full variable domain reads DVKVTQSSRYLVKRTGEKVFLECVQDMDHENMFWYRQDPGLGLRLIYFSYDVKMKEKGDIPEGYSVSREKKERFSLILESASTNQTSMYLCASSMTGGEAEAFFGQGTRLTVV.

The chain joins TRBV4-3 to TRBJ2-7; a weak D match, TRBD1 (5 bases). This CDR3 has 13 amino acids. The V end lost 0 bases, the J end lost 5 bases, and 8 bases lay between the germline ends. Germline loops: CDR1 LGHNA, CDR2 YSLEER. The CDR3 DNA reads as TGCGCCAGCAGCCAAGATGGGGCCCACGAGCAGTACTTC. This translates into CASSQDGAHEQYF.